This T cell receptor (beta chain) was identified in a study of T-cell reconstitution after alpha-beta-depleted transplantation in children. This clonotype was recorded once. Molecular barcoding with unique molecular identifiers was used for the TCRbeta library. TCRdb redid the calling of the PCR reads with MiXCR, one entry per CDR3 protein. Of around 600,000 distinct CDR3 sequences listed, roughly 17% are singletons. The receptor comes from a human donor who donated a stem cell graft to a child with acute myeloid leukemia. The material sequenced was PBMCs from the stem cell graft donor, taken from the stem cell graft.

For the CDR3, the DNA is TGCGCCAGCAGTAGGACAGGGGGGCAAGGTGAGCAGTACGTC. It specifies CASSRTGGQGEQYV. The chain combines TRBV10-2 with TRBJ2-7; TRBD1 matches at 10 bases. The CDR3 length is 14 residues. Germline assignment: CDR1 WSHSY and CDR2 SAAADI. V gave up 5 bases and J gave up 7 bases; unmatched junction bases: 8.